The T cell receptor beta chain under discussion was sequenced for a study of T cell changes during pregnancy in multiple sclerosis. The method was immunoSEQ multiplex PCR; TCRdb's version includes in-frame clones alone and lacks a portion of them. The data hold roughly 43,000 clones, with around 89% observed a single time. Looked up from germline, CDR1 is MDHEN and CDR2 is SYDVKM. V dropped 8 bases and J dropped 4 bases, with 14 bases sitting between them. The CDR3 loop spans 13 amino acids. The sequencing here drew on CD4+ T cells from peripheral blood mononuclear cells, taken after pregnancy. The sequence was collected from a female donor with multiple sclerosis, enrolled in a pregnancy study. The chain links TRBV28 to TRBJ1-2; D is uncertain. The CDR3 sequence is CASVSFGGYGYTF. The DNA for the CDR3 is TGTGCCAGCGTTTCATTTGGAGGCTATGGCTACACCTTC.